The 17 T cell receptor beta chains below come from one sample, sequenced in a study of blood T cell repertoires in COVID-19. Data came from immunoSEQ multiplex PCR; TCRdb stores just in-frame clones and leaves some out. This sample yields some 410,000 clones, of which approximately 90% are seen a single time; around 0.91% belongs to the top ten. Sequenced input: PBMCs or T cells enriched from blood (not recorded which). All receptors derive from a woman in her 30s with acute COVID-19.

This clone was picked up one time. The V and J genes are TRBV25-1 and TRBJ1-2; D may be TRBD1 (6 bases). CDR3 size: 15 residues. V was trimmed by 3 bases and J by 2 bases, leaving 13 bases between them. Germline assignment: CDR1 MGHDK and CDR2 SYGVNS. CDR3 nucleotides: TGTGCCAGCAGTGAGGGAGACAGGCCAAACTATGGCTACACCTTC. Translated, it gives CASSEGDRPNYGYTF.

The rearrangement uses TRBV7-2 and TRBJ1-1; the D gene is possibly TRBD1 (6 bases). CDR3 length: 14 residues. CDR1 SGHTA and CDR2 FQGNSA come from the germline V gene. V was trimmed by 1 base and J by 3 bases, leaving 9 bases between them. In DNA form, the CDR3 reads TGTGCCAGCAGCTTAGGAGAGGGGGACACTGAAGCTTTCTTT. Protein sequence: CASSLGEGDTEAFF.

The chain uses TRBV10-3 and TRBJ1-1; weak D call: TRBD1 (6 bases). This CDR3 contains 15 residues. Germline CDR1 reads ENHRY; CDR2 reads SYGVKD. The V end was cut by 0 bases, the J end by 11 bases, with 19 bases between. Written as DNA, the CDR3 is TGTGCCATCAGTGAGTCGTTGATTGGGGGGCGGGAGGCTTTCTTT. Translation gives CAISESLIGGREAFF.

With respect to this clone: At the DNA level, this CDR3 is encoded by other sequences in the same sample as well. The chain recombines TRBV10-2 with TRBJ1-5; the D gene is possibly TRBD1 (5 bases). CDR3 length equals 12 residues. V dropped 4 bases and J dropped 6 bases, with 7 bases sitting between them. Germline V gene data show CDR1 as WSHSY and CDR2 as SAAADI. DNA for the CDR3: TGCGCCAGCAGTGTCGGGGGTCAGCCCCAGCATTTT. Its protein product is CASSVGGQPQHF.

V usage is TRBV7-2 and J usage is TRBJ1-2; 8 bases map to TRBD1. The CDR3 runs to 16 residues. Trimming removed 1 base from V and 4 bases from J; junction bases left unmatched: 8. The germline V gene encodes CDR1 SGHTA and CDR2 FQGNSA. The CDR3 DNA sequence: TGTGCCAGCAGCTTAGACGCAGGGGGCGTCGGCTATGGCTACACCTTC. This encodes CASSLDAGGVGYGYTF.

This rearrangement joins TRBV5-1 to TRBJ1-2; a weak D match, TRBD1 (6 bases). V gave up 7 bases and J gave up 7 bases, with 17 bases separating them. The CDR3 contains 13 residues. Looked up from germline, CDR1 is SGHRS and CDR2 is YFSETQ. CDR3 in amino acids: CASGSQGRLGYTF. The CDR3 DNA sequence: TGCGCCAGCGGCTCACAGGGCCGGCTTGGCTACACCTTC.

This chain links TRBV19 with TRBJ1-2; D possibly corresponds to TRBD1 (5 bases). Germline V gives CDR1 LNHDA, CDR2 SQIVND (reference sequence). This CDR3 contains 16 residues. Trimming shortened V by 10 bases and J by 1 base, and 22 bases separated the two germline ends. This CDR3 reads CATLGQGPSFNYGYTF. CDR3 coding DNA: TGTGCCACCCTAGGGCAGGGCCCTTCGTTTAACTATGGCTACACCTTC.

The rearrangement joins TRBV7-2 to TRBJ1-4; D uncertain. Germline-derived CDR1 and CDR2 are SGHTA and FQGNSA. With 1 base removed from V and 0 bases from J, the gap between germline ends came to 15 bases. The CDR3 is made up of 18 amino acids. The CDR3 spells CASSLVLRRGATNEKLFF. The CDR3 region has the DNA TGTGCCAGCAGCTTAGTTCTTCGGCGCGGTGCAACTAATGAAAAACTGTTTTTT.

The chain couples TRBV7-2 to TRBJ1-2, with 7 bases that match TRBD1. The germline V gene has CDR1 SGHTA and CDR2 FQGNSA. Trimming cost V 5 bases and J 4 bases; bases outside gene matches: 13. The CDR3 is 16 amino acids. The CDR3 here is CASSAQPDRTIYGYTF. The CDR3 nucleotides read TGTGCCAGCAGCGCCCAACCGGACAGGACAATCTATGGCTACACCTTC.

The rearrangement links TRBV5-5 to TRBJ2-7; the match to TRBD1 covers 10 bases. In germline, CDR1 is SGHKS, CDR2 YYEKEE (reference sequence). The CDR3 runs to 16 residues. The J segment lost 4 bases and the V segment lost 5 bases, leaving 12 bases of the junction unmatched. DNA of the CDR3: TGTGCCAGCAGGTCGCAACCGGGACAGGGGAGTTACGAGCAGTACTTC. Amino acids: CASRSQPGQGSYEQYF.

The table lists this clone with a few counts. The V and J genes are TRBV7-9 and TRBJ2-3, with 10 bases lining up with TRBD1. The CDR3 totals 16 residues. Germline V gene sequence: CDR1 SEHNR, CDR2 FQNEAQ (reference sequence). V was pared by 5 bases and J by 3 bases, with 8 bases of the junction left unmatched. The CDR3 nucleotides read TGTGCCAGCAGCCCCCTGACAGGGGGCCGGACAGATACGCAGTATTTT. Translated, it gives CASSPLTGGRTDTQYF.

The CDR3 nucleotides read TGTGCCAGCAGTCCTAACTGGGACATCTCTGGAAACACCATATATTTT. As protein: CASSPNWDISGNTIYF. The chain has TRBV27 and TRBJ1-3; a possible D gene is TRBD1 (6 bases). V lost 5 bases and J 0 bases, leaving 14 bases between the germline ends. From germline, CDR1 is MNHEY and CDR2 SMNVEV (reference sequence). CDR3 length: 16 amino acids.

The V call is TRBV19, the J call TRBJ1-2; a weak D match, TRBD1 (5 bases). Germline loops: CDR1 LNHDA, CDR2 SQIVND (reference sequence). V was pared by 3 bases and J by 4 bases, with 12 bases between. This CDR3 spans 14 amino acids. In DNA form, the CDR3 reads TGTGCCAGTAGTATGTCAGGGCAGCTCTATGGCTACACCTTC. This translates into CASSMSGQLYGYTF.

The DNA for the CDR3 is TGTGCCAGCAGTCCGTGGGGGGGGCTAACAACTGAAGCTTTCTTT. Protein product: CASSPWGGLTTEAFF. The V call is TRBV6-5, the J call TRBJ1-1, with TRBD1 as a possible D gene (6 bases). V lost 5 bases and J lost 5, with 18 bases in between. The length of the CDR3 is 15 residues. The V gene's germline CDR1 is MNHEY and CDR2 SVGAGI.

This chain joins TRBV29-1 and TRBJ2-1; 11 bases agree with TRBD1. V was clipped by 6 bases and J by 8 bases; unmatched bases: 3. Germline CDR1 SQVTM, CDR2 ANQGSEA. The CDR3 covers 12 residues. Written as DNA, the CDR3 is TGCAGCGTGGACAGGGGGCGGGATGAGCAGTTCTTC. It specifies CSVDRGRDEQFF.

The CDR3 region is CASSSEPGRASPLHF. The DNA of the CDR3 is TGCGCCAGCAGCTCCGAACCAGGGCGAGCTTCACCCCTCCACTTT. The rearrangement joins TRBV5-1 to TRBJ1-6; D is perhaps TRBD1 (5 bases). Per the germline V gene, CDR1 is SGHRS and CDR2 is YFSETQ. The CDR3 loop spans 15 amino acids. Trimming shortened V by 3 bases and J by 9 bases, and 16 bases separated the two germline ends. The full variable domain, with the rest looked up from reference TRBV5-1 and TRBJ1-6, is KAGVTQTPRYLIKTRGQQVTLSCSPISGHRSVSWYQQTPGQGLQFLFEYFSETQRNKGNFPGRFSGRQFSNSRSEMNVSTLELGDSALYLCASSSEPGRASPLHFGNGTRLTVT.

The chain recombines TRBV7-3 with TRBJ1-1; possible D gene TRBD1, 5 bases. V was trimmed by 0 bases and J by 3 bases, leaving 5 bases between them. The CDR3 spans 13 residues. Germline V CDR1 and CDR2: SGHTA, FQGTGA. The CDR3 region has the DNA TGTGCCAGCAGCTTAACGACAGACACTGAAGCTTTCTTT. Protein: CASSLTTDTEAFF. Complete variable domain (other parts from reference TRBV7-3 and TRBJ1-1): GAGVSQTPSNKVTEKGKYVELRCDPISGHTALYWYRQSLGQGPEFLIYFQGTGAADDSGLPNDRFFAVRPEGSVSTLKIQRTERGDSAVYLCASSLTTDTEAFFGQGTRLTVV.